This is a list of T cell receptor beta chains from one sample in a study of identical twins. TCRdb processed the 5' RACE reads anew with MiXCR; each CDR3 protein has one entry. The table records approximately 630,000 distinct CDR3 sequences, roughly 6.6% of them present only once. These sequences were also reported in another study, on yellow fever vaccine responses in identical twins.

The sample consisted of PBMCs. These receptors all come from a young woman in good health. CDR3s include the opening cysteine and the closing phenylalanine or tryptophan. The D gene is left open where the match is weak. Rows may omit the clone size; those that give it use once, few, many or a size class.

V	size	D	J	DNA	CDR3
TRBV7-2	NA	NA	TRBJ2-3	TGTGCCAGCAGCTTTCGGGGCGGGCCAGCAGATACGCAGTATTTT	CASSFRGGPADTQYF
TRBV12-3/TRBV12-4	many	NA	TRBJ1-1	TGTGCCAGCACCCCTGCCTGGGGAAGCACTGAAGCTTTCTTT	CASTPAWGSTEAFF
TRBV10-3	NA	NA	TRBJ2-3	TGTGCCATCAGTGAGTACAACACAGATACGCAGTATTTT	CAISEYNTDTQYF
TRBV29-1	NA	TRBD1	TRBJ1-2	TGCAGCGTTGGCAGGGGACAGGGGGACTATGGCTACACCTTC	CSVGRGQGDYGYTF
TRBV20-1	many	NA	TRBJ2-1	TGCAGTGCCTGGGGCCCGAACAATGAGCAGTTCTTC	CSAWGPNNEQFF
TRBV11-2	NA	TRBD2	TRBJ2-2	TGTGCCAGCAGCTCTCTTGGAGCAGGGAGGGCCAACACCGGGGAGCTGTTTTTT	CASSSLGAGRANTGELFF
TRBV12-3/TRBV12-4	many	TRBD2	TRBJ2-1	TGTGCCAGCAGTTTTGGGGGTGGGGGGGGCAATGAGCAGTTCTTC	CASSFGGGGGNEQFF
TRBV6-2/TRBV6-3	few	TRBD2	TRBJ2-3	TGTGCCAGCAGTTACTCGAGGCTAGCGGGGAACACAGATACGCAGTATTTT	CASSYSRLAGNTDTQYF
TRBV4-1	many	NA	TRBJ1-2	TGCGCCAGCAGCCGGGAGCGCTCGGGTAATGGCTACACCTTC	CASSRERSGNGYTF
TRBV12-3/TRBV12-4	many	NA	TRBJ2-2	TGTGCCACCCGATTTGGGGGGAACACCGGGGAGCTGTTTTTT	CATRFGGNTGELFF
TRBV20-1	NA	TRBD1	TRBJ1-2	TGCAGTGCGCTACCGACAGGGGGTGGGTTAGCCGGGGGCTACACCTTC	CSALPTGGGLAGGYTF
TRBV5-5	few	TRBD2	TRBJ2-5	TGTGCCAGCACCCCGGGACTAGCGGGGCACCAAGAGACCCAGTACTTC	CASTPGLAGHQETQYF
TRBV6-2/TRBV6-3	NA	TRBD2	TRBJ2-2	TGTGCCAGCAGTGCCGGGACTAGCGGGAGGACGAACACCGGGGAGCTGTTTTTT	CASSAGTSGRTNTGELFF
TRBV20-1	NA	TRBD2	TRBJ2-3	TGCAGTGCTAGAGTGGTAGCGGGGGACACAGATACGCAGTATTTT	CSARVVAGDTDTQYF
TRBV20-1	many	TRBD1	TRBJ2-7	TGCAGTGCCCCGGCGGACAGGGGGTACGAGCAGTACTTC	CSAPADRGYEQYF
TRBV12-3/TRBV12-4	once	NA	TRBJ2-1	TGTGCCAGCAGCTTCAGGGGCCTGACCTTTGAGCAGTTCTTC	CASSFRGLTFEQFF
TRBV5-5	few	NA	TRBJ1-3	TGTGCCAGCAGCTTGACGCAGGGAGTCGGATACACCATATATTTT	CASSLTQGVGYTIYF
TRBV3-1	NA	NA	TRBJ2-7	TGTGCCAGCAGCCCCCGGCCAGGCCTCTGGTCTTCCTACGAGCAGTACTTC	CASSPRPGLWSSYEQYF
TRBV7-9	NA	NA	TRBJ1-1	TGTGCCAGCAGCTTAGGGGAGGGCCGTCAGGTCGAAGCTTTCTTT	CASSLGEGRQVEAFF
TRBV9	many	NA	TRBJ2-3	TGTGCCAGCAGCGTAGAGTGGGGGGACACAGATACGCAGTATTTT	CASSVEWGDTDTQYF
TRBV12-3/TRBV12-4	few	TRBD2	TRBJ2-3	TGTGCCAGCACCTGGGGGGGACTAGTAGTTACAGATACGCAGTATTTT	CASTWGGLVVTDTQYF
TRBV24-1	many	TRBD2	TRBJ2-7	TGTGCCACATCAGCTAGCGGGAGTGTCCACGAGCAGTACTTC	CATSASGSVHEQYF
TRBV4-1	NA	NA	TRBJ2-3	TGCGCCAGCAGCCAACGGCAATCCACAGATACGCAGTATTTT	CASSQRQSTDTQYF
TRBV12-3/TRBV12-4	many	NA	TRBJ2-7	TGTGCCAGCAGCCTTAGTCGCGAGCAGTACTTC	CASSLSREQYF
TRBV21-1	few	NA	TRBJ2-1	TGTGCCAGCAGCAAAGTTCATCCTTGCGGTGAGCAGTTCTTC	CASSKVHPCGEQFF
TRBV7-6	many	NA	TRBJ1-1	TGTGCCAGCAGCTCCCCGAAGACTGAAGCTTTCTTT	CASSSPKTEAFF
TRBV20-1	few	TRBD1	TRBJ1-1	TGCAGTGCCCGGGACAGTGAAGCTTTCTTT	CSARDSEAFF
TRBV13	few	NA	TRBJ2-7	TGTGCCAGCAGCTTAGCACTAGGCCACGAGCAGTACTTC	CASSLALGHEQYF
TRBV18	many	NA	TRBJ2-1	TGTGCCAGCTCACCCCGGCAGGGTCGGACAACACATGAGCAGTTCTTC	CASSPRQGRTTHEQFF
TRBV20-1	NA	TRBD2	TRBJ2-7	TGCAGTGCTTTCCAAACTAGCGGCTCCTACGAGCAGTACTTC	CSAFQTSGSYEQYF
TRBV11-3	NA	TRBD2	TRBJ2-1	TGTGCCAGCAGCTTTGGCGGGAGTTTGTTTAATGAGCAGTTCTTC	CASSFGGSLFNEQFF
TRBV27	few	TRBD2	TRBJ2-1	TGTGCCAGCAGTTCCCGACTAGCGACTAACAATGAGCAGTTCTTC	CASSSRLATNNEQFF
TRBV5-1	few	NA	TRBJ2-1	TGCGCCAGCAGCCCGGACGAGCTGTATGAGCAGTTCTTC	CASSPDELYEQFF
TRBV24-1	NA	TRBD2	TRBJ2-7	TGTGCCACCAGTGATGGACTAGCGCCCGGCTACGAGCAGTACTTC	CATSDGLAPGYEQYF
TRBV14	many	NA	TRBJ1-2	TGTGCCAGCAGCCAAGAAGGGACTGGCTACACCTTC	CASSQEGTGYTF
TRBV27	few	TRBD1	TRBJ1-2	TGTGCCAGCAGTTCGACAGGGGCTCTTAACTATGGCTACACCTTC	CASSSTGALNYGYTF
TRBV6-9	many	TRBD1	TRBJ1-6	TGTGCCAGCGAGGACAGGGAGAATTCACCCCTCCACTTT	CASEDRENSPLHF
TRBV7-9	few	TRBD2	TRBJ2-1	TGTGCCAGCAGCGAAAGGACTAGCGGATATCATAATGAGCAGTTCTTC	CASSERTSGYHNEQFF
TRBV28	few	TRBD1	TRBJ2-7	TGTGCCAGCAGTATCGGACAGGGGATCTACGAGCAGTACTTC	CASSIGQGIYEQYF
TRBV6-5	NA	NA	TRBJ2-3	TGTGCCAGCAGTTACCTTGGGGTTACTAGCACAGATACGCAGTATTTT	CASSYLGVTSTDTQYF
TRBV3-1	many	NA	TRBJ1-1	TGTGCCAGCAGCCAGGCGACTTTGGAAGCTTTCTTT	CASSQATLEAFF
TRBV20-1	NA	NA	TRBJ2-7	TGCAGTGCTAGACCCTCCGCCTCTCTAGGGGGCTCCTACGAGCAGTACTTC	CSARPSASLGGSYEQYF
TRBV15	few	NA	TRBJ2-6	TGTGCCACCAGCAGAGATCAAGGGGCATCGGCCAACGTCCTGACTTTC	CATSRDQGASANVLTF
TRBV12-3/TRBV12-4	many	NA	TRBJ1-2	TGTGCCAGCAGTTTAGCCCTGGGGGTGGGAGCCTATGGCTACACCTTC	CASSLALGVGAYGYTF
TRBV20-1	few	TRBD2	TRBJ2-3	TGCAGTGCTACCTCCGGGCGGGGGGGGACAGATACGCAGTATTTT	CSATSGRGGTDTQYF
TRBV20-1	many	NA	TRBJ1-6	TGCAGTGCGGGGGGACACGCGGATTCACCCCTCCACTTT	CSAGGHADSPLHF
TRBV25-1	many	NA	TRBJ2-1	TGTGCCAGCAGTGATTCAGGGGATGAGCAGTTCTTC	CASSDSGDEQFF
TRBV20-1	NA	NA	TRBJ2-5	TGCAGTGCTAGCCCCCCGGAGGGGGTGAAGACCCAGTACTTC	CSASPPEGVKTQYF
TRBV24-1	many	NA	TRBJ2-1	TGTGCCACCAGTGATGGGGTCCTTGAGCAGTTCTTC	CATSDGVLEQFF
TRBV24-1	many	TRBD1	TRBJ2-7	TGTGCCACCAGTGATTTGCCCAGAGGAGGGACAGGAGGGGACGAGCAGTACTTC	CATSDLPRGGTGGDEQYF
TRBV20-1	NA	NA	TRBJ2-3	TGCAGTGCTAGATTTAACACAGATACGCAGTATTTT	CSARFNTDTQYF